Each of the 4 T cell receptor beta chains below was sequenced from the same sample in a study of blood T cell repertoires in COVID-19. The method was immunoSEQ multiplex PCR; TCRdb's version includes in-frame clones alone and lacks a portion of them. Of about 26,000 clones listed, about 90% are singletons. Sequencing used peripheral blood. The receptor set was obtained from a man between 65 and 80 years old with acute or convalescent COVID-19.

This chain links TRBV19 with TRBJ2-7, with a tentative D call TRBD2 (6 bases). CDR3 length: 15 amino acids. CDR1 is LNHDA, CDR2 SQIVND, per germline (reference sequence). Trimming removed 0 bases at V and 5 bases at J, with 14 bases between. In DNA, the CDR3 is TGTGCCAGTAGTATAGATCCGGGCAGGGAGGACGAGCAGTACTTC. It codes for CASSIDPGREDEQYF. Supplemented by reference TRBV19 and TRBJ2-7, the full variable domain reads DGGITQSPKYLFRKEGQNVTLSCEQNLNHDAMYWYRQDPGQGLRLIYYSQIVNDFQKGDIAEGYSVSREKKESFPLTVTSAQKNPTAFYLCASSIDPGREDEQYFGPGTRLTVT.

This rearrangement joins TRBV7-9 to TRBJ2-5; 9 bases map to TRBD1. After removal of 4 bases from V and 5 bases from J, the junction contained 2 bases not matched to a gene. Germline lookup yields CDR1 SEHNR and CDR2 FQNEAQ (reference sequence). The CDR3 covers 13 residues. CDR3 protein: CASSSTGGETQYF. In nucleotides, the CDR3 is TGTGCCAGCAGCTCGACAGGGGGTGAGACCCAGTACTTC.

This chain uses TRBV18 with TRBJ2-1, with TRBD2 identical over 14 bases. The CDR3 sequence is 21 residues long. V was pared by 0 bases and J by 4 bases, with 14 bases of the junction left unmatched. In germline, CDR1 is KGHSH, CDR2 LQKENI. The CDR3 bases are TGTGCCAGCTCACCACCGTCCGCGGGACTAGCGGGAGTTGGGACTTACAATGAGCAGTTCTTC. Residues: CASSPPSAGLAGVGTYNEQFF.

This clone was counted only a few times. The CDR3 loop is CASSAGTSGPTDTQYF. The CDR3 coding sequence is TGTGCCAGCAGCGCCGGGACTAGCGGTCCCACAGATACGCAGTATTTT. The chain carries TRBV7-2 and TRBJ2-3; 11 bases line up with TRBD2. Germline CDR1 reads SGHTA; CDR2 reads FQGNSA. CDR3 size: 16 residues. The junction had 6 bases not matched to a gene; V was cut back by 5 bases and J by 2 bases. Full variable domain (remainder filled in from reference TRBV7-2 and TRBJ2-3): GAGVSQSPSNKVTEKGKDVELRCDPISGHTALYWYRQSLGQGLEFLIYFQGNSAPDKSGLPSDRFSAERTGGSVSTLTIQRTQQEDSAVYLCASSAGTSGPTDTQYFGPGTRLTVL.